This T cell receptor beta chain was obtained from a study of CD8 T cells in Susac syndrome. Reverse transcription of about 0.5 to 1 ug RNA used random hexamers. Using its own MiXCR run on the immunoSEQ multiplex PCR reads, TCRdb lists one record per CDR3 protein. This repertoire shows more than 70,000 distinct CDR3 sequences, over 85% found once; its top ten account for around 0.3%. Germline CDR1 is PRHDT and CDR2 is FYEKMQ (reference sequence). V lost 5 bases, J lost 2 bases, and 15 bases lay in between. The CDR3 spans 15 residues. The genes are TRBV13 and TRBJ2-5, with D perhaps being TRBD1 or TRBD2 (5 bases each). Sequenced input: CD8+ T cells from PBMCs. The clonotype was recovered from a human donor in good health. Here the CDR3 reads CASSQGPIDQETQYF. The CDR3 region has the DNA TGTGCCAGCAGCCAGGGACCGATCGATCAAGAGACCCAGTACTTC. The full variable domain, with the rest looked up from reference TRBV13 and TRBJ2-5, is AAGVIQSPRHLIKEKRETATLKCYPIPRHDTVYWYQQGPGQDPQFLISFYEKMQSDKGSIPDRFSAQQFSDYHSELNMSSLELGDSALYFCASSQGPIDQETQYFGPGTRLLVL.